This entry features one T cell receptor (beta chain) sequence. This entry comes from a study of shared clonotypes between healthy human individuals. The germline V gene has CDR1 SEHNR and CDR2 FQNEAQ (reference sequence). The CDR3 loop spans 13 amino acids. V was trimmed by 5 bases and J by 6 bases, leaving 10 bases between them. At deep level, the assay was performed. Sequenced by immunoSEQ multiplex PCR; TCRdb stores in-frame clones only, minus some. The repertoire holds about 480,000 clones, with over 75% as singletons. This sequence was found in a middle-aged woman in good health. Some clones in this sample may be carry-over from other donors' samples. The sample consisted of PBMCs. The V call is TRBV7-9, the J call TRBJ2-2; D remains ambiguous. The CDR3 loop is CASSPWTPGELFF. CDR3 nucleotides: TGTGCCAGCAGCCCTTGGACCCCCGGGGAGCTGTTTTTT. Full variable domain (remainder filled in from reference TRBV7-9 and TRBJ2-2): DTGVSQNPRHKITKRGQNVTFRCDPISEHNRLYWYRQTLGQGPEFLTYFQNEAQLEKSRLLSDRFSAERPKGSFSTLEIQRTEQGDSAMYLCASSPWTPGELFFGEGSRLTVL.